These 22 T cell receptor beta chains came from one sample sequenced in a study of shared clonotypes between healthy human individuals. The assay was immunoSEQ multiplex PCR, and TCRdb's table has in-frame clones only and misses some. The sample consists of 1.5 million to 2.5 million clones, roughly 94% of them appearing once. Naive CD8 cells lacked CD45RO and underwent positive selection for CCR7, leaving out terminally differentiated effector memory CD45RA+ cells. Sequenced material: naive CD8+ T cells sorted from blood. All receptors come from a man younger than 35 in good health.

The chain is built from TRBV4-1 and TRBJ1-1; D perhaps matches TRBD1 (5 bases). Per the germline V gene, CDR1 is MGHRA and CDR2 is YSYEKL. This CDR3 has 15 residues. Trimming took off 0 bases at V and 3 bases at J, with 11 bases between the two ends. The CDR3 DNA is TGCGCCAGCAGCCAAGATCTGCAGGGATACACTGAAGCTTTCTTT. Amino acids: CASSQDLQGYTEAFF.

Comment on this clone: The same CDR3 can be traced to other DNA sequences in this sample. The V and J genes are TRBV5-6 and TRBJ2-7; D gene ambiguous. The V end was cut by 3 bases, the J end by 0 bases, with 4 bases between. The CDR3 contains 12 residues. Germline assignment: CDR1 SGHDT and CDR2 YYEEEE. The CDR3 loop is CASSSISYEQYF. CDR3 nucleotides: TGTGCCAGCAGCTCAATCTCCTACGAGCAGTACTTC.

CDR3 amino acids: CASSLAGQGRETQYF. As DNA, the CDR3 is TGTGCCAGCAGCTTAGCGGGACAGGGCCGGGAGACCCAGTACTTC. The gene calls are TRBV7-9 and TRBJ2-5, with TRBD1 matching over 9 bases. This CDR3 is 15 amino acids long. CDR1 and CDR2 (germline): SEHNR, FQNEAQ (reference sequence). Trimming cost V 0 bases and J 5 bases; bases outside gene matches: 4.

The CDR3 coding sequence is TGTGCCAGCAGCGGGACCACAAGCACAGATACGCAGTATTTT. This sequence encodes CASSGTTSTDTQYF. The V call is TRBV2, the J call TRBJ2-3, with D perhaps assigned TRBD1 or TRBD2 (5 bases each). Trimming removed 6 bases at V and 0 bases at J, with 10 bases between. Germline lookup yields CDR1 SNHLY and CDR2 FYNNEI. This CDR3 is built from 14 residues.

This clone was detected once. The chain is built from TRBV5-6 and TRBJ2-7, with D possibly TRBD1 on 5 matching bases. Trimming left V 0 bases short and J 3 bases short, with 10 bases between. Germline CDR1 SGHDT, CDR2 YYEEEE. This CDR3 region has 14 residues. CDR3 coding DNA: TGTGCCAGCAGCTTGGCCTGGCAGGGCTACGAGCAGTACTTC. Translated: CASSLAWQGYEQYF.

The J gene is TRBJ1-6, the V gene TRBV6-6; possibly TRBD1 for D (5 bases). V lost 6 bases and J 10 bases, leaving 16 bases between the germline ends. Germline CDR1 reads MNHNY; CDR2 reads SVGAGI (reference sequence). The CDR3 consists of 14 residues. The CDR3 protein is CASSRDGLGSPLHF. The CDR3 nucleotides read TGTGCCAGCAGCAGGGACGGACTTGGATCACCCCTCCACTTT.

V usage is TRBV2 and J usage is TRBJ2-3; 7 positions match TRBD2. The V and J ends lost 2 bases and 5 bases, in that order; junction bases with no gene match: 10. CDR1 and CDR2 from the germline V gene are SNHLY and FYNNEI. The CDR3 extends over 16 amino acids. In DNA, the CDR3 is TGTGCCAGCAGTGAAACTCTAGCGGTTGTACGAGATACGCAGTATTTT. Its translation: CASSETLAVVRDTQYF. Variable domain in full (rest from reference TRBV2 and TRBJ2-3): EPEVTQTPSHQVTQMGQEVILRCVPISNHLYFYWYRQILGQKVEFLVSFYNNEISEKSEIFDDQFSVERPDGSNFTLKIRSTKLEDSAMYFCASSETLAVVRDTQYFGPGTRLTVL.

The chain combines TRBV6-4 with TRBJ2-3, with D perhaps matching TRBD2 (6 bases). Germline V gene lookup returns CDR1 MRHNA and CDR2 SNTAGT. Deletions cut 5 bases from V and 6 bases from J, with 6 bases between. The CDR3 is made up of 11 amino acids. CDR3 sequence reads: CASSSGDTQYF. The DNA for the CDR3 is TGTGCCAGCAGTAGCGGGGATACGCAGTATTTT.

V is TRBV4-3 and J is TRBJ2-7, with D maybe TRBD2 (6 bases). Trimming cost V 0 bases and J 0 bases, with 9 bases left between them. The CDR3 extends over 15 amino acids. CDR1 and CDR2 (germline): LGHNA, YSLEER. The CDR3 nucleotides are TGCGCCAGCAGCCAAGACCGGGGGATCTCCTACGAGCAGTACTTC. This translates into CASSQDRGISYEQYF.

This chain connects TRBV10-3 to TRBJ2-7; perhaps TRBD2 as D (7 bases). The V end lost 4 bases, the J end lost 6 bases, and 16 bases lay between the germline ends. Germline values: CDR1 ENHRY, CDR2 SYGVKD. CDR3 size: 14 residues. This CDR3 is CAISAPTGGGEQYF. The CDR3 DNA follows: TGTGCCATCAGTGCACCGACGGGGGGCGGCGAGCAGTACTTC.

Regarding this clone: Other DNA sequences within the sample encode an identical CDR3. The CDR3 here is CSVGGTGANVLTF. The CDR3 region has the DNA TGCAGCGTTGGAGGTACTGGGGCCAACGTCCTGACTTTC. The chain recombines TRBV29-1 with TRBJ2-6; D gene ambiguous. Trimming shortened V by 4 bases and J by 2 bases, and 6 bases separated the two germline ends. The germline CDR1 and CDR2 sequences are SQVTM and ANQGSEA. The CDR3 totals 13 residues.

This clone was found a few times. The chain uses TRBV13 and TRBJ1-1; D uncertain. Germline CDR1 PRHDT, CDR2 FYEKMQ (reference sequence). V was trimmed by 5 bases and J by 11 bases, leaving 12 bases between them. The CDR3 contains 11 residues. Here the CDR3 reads CASSQTPSAFF. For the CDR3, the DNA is TGTGCCAGCAGCCAGACACCGTCGGCTTTCTTT.

CDR3 region: CATSNRGLGEQYF. CDR3 bases: TGTGCCACCAGTAACAGGGGTTTGGGCGAGCAGTACTTC. This chain links TRBV15 with TRBJ2-7; 7 bases fit TRBD1. CDR3 length: 13 residues. CDR1 is LNHNV, CDR2 YYDKDF, per germline (reference sequence). V was clipped by 6 bases and J by 6 bases; unmatched bases: 8.

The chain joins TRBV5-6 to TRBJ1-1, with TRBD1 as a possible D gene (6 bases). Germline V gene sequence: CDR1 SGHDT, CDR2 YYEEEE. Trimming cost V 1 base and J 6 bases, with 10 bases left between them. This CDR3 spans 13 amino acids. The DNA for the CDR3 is TGTGCCAGCAGCTTGTCAGGGGCGGCTGAAGCTTTCTTT. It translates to CASSLSGAAEAFF.

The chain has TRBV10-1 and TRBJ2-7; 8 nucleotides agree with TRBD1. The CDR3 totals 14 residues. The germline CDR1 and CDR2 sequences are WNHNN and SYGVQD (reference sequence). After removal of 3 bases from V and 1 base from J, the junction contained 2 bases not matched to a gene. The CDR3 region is CASSDGQGSYEQYF. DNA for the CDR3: TGCGCCAGCAGTGATGGACAGGGATCCTACGAGCAGTACTTC.

The CDR3 DNA reads TGTGCCAGCAGTTACGGAGGGACAGGGGGTAATTCACCCCTCCACTTT. Amino acid sequence: CASSYGGTGGNSPLHF. V usage is TRBV6-5 and J usage is TRBJ1-6, with 11 bases that match TRBD1. This CDR3 comprises 16 residues. J lost 6 bases, V lost 2 bases, and 3 bases had no gene match. Germline CDR1 MNHEY, CDR2 SVGAGI.

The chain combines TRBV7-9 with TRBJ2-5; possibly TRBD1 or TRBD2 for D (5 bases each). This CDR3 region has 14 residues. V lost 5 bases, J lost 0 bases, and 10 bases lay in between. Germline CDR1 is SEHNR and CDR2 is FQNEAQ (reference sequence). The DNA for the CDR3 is TGTGCCAGCAGCCCCTGGGGGTACCAAGAGACCCAGTACTTC. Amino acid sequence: CASSPWGYQETQYF.

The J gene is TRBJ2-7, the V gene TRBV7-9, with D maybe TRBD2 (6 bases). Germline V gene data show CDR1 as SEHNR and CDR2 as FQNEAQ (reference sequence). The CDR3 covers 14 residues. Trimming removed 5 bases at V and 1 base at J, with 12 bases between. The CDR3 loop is CASSLDYLSYEQYF. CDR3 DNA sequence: TGTGCCAGCAGCCTGGACTACCTATCCTACGAGCAGTACTTC.

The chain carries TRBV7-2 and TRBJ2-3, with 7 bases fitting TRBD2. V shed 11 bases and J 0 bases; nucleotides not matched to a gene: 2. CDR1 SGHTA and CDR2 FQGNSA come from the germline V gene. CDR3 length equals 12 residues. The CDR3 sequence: CAGGSSTDTQYF. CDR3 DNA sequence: TGTGCCGGCGGGAGTAGCACAGATACGCAGTATTTT.

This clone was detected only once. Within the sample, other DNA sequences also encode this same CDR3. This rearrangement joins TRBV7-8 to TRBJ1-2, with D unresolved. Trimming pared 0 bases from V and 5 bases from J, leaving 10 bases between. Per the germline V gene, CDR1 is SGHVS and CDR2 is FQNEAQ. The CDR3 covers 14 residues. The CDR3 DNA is TGTGCCAGCAGCTTAGCGAGGGTAGGGTATGGCTACACCTTC. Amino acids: CASSLARVGYGYTF.

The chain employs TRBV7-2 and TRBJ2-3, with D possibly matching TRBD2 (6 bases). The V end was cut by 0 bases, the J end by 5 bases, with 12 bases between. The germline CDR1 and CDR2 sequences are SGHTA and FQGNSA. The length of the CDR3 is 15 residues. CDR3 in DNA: TGTGCCAGCAGCTTAGCGGGGGGTTCTATAGATACGCAGTATTTT. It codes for CASSLAGGSIDTQYF.

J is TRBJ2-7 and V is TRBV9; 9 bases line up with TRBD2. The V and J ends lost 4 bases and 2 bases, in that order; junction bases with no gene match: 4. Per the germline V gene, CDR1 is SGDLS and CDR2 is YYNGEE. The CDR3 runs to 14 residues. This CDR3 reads CASSPPSGTYEQYF. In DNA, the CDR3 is TGTGCCAGCAGCCCCCCTAGCGGGACCTACGAGCAGTACTTC.